The clone carrying this T cell receptor (beta chain) was counted once. The antigen remains unidentified. Looked up from germline, CDR1 is MNHEY and CDR2 is SVGAGI. V was clipped by 9 bases and J by 0 bases, with 5 bases between them. The CDR3 runs to 12 residues. These data belong to a study of cytomegalovirus exposure and HLA in healthy donors. Study context: Approximately 190 million T cells yielded some 120 million unique TCR beta sequences in earlier analysis. Notes on the study in general: Sequencing likely produced, as an artifact, a cluster of highly shared sequence variants. The investigators catalogued under 200 TCR beta chains as cytomegalovirus-associated. Some V segments (TRBV6-2 and TRBV6-3 among them) were excluded as indistinguishable.

The PCR used 60 Vbeta and 13 Jbeta primers. The method was immunoSEQ multiplex PCR; TCRdb's version includes in-frame clones alone and lacks a portion of them. Among 150,000 or so clones listed, 70% to 90% were seen once. Sample: PBMCs. The chain carries TRBV6-5 and TRBJ2-2, with D hard to call. This clonotype originated in a man between 18 and 35 years old in good health and CMV-seropositive. CDR3 loop: CASYTNTGELFF. The CDR3 nucleotides are TGTGCCAGTTACACGAACACCGGGGAGCTGTTTTTT.